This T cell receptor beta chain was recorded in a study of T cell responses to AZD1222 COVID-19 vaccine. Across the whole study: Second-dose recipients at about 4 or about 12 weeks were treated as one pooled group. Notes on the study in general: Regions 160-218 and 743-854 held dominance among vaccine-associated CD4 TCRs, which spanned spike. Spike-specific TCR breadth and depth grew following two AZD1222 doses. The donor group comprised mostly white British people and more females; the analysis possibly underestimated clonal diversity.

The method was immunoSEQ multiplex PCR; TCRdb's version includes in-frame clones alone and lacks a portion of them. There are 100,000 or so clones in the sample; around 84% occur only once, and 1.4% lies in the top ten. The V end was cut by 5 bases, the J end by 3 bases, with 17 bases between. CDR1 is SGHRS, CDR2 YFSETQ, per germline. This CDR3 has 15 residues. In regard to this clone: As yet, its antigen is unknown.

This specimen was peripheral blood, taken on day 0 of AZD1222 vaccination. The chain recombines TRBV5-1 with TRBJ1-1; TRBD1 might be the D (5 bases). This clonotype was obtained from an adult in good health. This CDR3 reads CASRSISVGDTEAFF. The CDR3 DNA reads TGCGCCAGCAGAAGTATATCCGTGGGGGACACTGAAGCTTTCTTT.